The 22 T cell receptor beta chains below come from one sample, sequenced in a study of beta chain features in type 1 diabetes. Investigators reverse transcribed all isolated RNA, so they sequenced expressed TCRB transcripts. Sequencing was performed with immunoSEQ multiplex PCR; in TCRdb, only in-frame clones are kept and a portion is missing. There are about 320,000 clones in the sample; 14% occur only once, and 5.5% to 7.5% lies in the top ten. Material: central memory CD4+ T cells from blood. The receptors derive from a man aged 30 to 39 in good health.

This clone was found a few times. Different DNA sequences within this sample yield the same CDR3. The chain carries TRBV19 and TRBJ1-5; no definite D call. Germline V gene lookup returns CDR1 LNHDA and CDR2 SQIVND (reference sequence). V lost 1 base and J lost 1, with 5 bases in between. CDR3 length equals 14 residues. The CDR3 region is CASSIASSNQPQHF. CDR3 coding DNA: TGTGCCAGTAGTATAGCGTCCAGCAATCAGCCCCAGCATTTT.

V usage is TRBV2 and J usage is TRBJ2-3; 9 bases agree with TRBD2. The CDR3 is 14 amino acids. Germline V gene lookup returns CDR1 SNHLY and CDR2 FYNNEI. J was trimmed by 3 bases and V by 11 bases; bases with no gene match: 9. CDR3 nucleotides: TGTGCCTCAAACAGCGGGGGGATTACAGATACGCAGTATTTT. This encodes CASNSGGITDTQYF.

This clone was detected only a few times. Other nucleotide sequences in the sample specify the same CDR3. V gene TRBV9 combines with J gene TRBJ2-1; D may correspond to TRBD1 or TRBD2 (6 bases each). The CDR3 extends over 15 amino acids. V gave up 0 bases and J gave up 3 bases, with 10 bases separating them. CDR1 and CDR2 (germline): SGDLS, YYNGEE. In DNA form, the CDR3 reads TGTGCCAGCAGCGTAGGAGGGGGGAGCTACAATGAGCAGTTCTTC. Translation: CASSVGGGSYNEQFF.

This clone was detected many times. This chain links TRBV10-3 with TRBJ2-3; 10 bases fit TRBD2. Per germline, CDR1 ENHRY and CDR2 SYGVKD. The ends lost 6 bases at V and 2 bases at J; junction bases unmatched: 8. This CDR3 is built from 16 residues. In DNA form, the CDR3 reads TGTGCCATCAGCCCGAGGACTAGCGGTGTCACAGATACGCAGTATTTT. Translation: CAISPRTSGVTDTQYF.

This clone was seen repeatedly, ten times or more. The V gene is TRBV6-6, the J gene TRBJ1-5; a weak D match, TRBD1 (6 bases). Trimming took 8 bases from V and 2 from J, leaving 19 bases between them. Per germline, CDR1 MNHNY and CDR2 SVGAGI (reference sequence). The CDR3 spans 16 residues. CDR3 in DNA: TGTGCCAGCGGCGAATCGACAGGTTGGGGCAATCAGCCCCAGCATTTT. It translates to CASGESTGWGNQPQHF.

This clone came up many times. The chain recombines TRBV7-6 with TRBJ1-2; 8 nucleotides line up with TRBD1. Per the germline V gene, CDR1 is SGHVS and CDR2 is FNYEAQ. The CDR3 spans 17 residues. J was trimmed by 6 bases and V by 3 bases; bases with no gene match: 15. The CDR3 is CASSFATIGQGRDGYTF. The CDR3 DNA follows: TGTGCCAGCAGCTTTGCCACGATAGGACAGGGCAGGGATGGCTACACCTTC.

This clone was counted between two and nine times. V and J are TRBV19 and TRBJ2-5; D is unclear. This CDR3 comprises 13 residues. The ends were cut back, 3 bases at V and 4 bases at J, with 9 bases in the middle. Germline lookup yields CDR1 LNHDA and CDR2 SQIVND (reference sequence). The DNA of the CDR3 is TGTGCCAGTAGTATCCTGGTAGGAGAGACCCAGTACTTC. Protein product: CASSILVGETQYF.

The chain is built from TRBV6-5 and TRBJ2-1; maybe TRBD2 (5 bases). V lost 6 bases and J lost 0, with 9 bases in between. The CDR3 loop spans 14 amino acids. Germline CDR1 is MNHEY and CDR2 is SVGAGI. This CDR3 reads CASRPRDSYNEQFF. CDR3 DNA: TGTGCCAGCAGGCCCCGGGACTCCTACAATGAGCAGTTCTTC.

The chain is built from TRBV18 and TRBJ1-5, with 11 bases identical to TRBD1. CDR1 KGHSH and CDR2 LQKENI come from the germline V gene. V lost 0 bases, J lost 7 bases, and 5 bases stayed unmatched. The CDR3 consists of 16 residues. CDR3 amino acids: CASSPPGQGVGQPQHF. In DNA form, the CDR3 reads TGTGCCAGCTCACCACCGGGACAGGGGGTAGGGCAGCCCCAGCATTTT.

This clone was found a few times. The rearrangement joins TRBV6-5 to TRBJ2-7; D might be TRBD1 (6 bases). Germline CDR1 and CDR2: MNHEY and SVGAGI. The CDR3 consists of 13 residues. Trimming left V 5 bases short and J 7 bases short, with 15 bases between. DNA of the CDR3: TGTGCCAGCAGTCTCAACCGTCAGGGGGAGCAGTACTTC. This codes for CASSLNRQGEQYF.

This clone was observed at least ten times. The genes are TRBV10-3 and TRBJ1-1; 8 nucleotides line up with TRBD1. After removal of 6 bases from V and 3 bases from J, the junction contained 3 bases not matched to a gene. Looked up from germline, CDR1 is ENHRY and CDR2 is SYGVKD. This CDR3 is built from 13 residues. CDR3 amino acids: CAIRMDRDTEAFF. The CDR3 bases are TGTGCCATCAGAATGGACAGGGACACTGAAGCTTTCTTT.

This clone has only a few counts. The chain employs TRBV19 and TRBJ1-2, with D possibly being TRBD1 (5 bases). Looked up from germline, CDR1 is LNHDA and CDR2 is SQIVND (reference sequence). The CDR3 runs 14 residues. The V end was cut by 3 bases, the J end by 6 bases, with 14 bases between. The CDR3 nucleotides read TGTGCCAGTAGTATTTCGGCAGGGACGAATGGCTACACCTTC. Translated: CASSISAGTNGYTF.

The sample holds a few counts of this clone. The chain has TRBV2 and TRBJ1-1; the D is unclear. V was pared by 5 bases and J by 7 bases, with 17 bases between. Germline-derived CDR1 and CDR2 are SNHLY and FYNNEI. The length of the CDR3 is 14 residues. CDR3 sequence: CASSPTGSFLEAFF. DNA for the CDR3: TGTGCCAGCAGTCCGACGGGGTCTTTTCTTGAAGCTTTCTTT.

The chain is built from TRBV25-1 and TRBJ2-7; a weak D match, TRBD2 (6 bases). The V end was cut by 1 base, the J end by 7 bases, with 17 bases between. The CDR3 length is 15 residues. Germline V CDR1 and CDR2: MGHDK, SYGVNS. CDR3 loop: CASSELGGGLVEQYF. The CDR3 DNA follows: TGTGCCAGCAGTGAATTAGGTGGAGGGTTGGTTGAGCAGTACTTC.

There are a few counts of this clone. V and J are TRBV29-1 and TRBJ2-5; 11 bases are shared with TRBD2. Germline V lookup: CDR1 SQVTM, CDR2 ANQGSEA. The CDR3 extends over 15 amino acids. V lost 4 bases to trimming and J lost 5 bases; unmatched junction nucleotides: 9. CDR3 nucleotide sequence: TGCAGCGTTGGCCTTAGACTAGCGGGGACTGAGACCCAGTACTTC. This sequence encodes CSVGLRLAGTETQYF. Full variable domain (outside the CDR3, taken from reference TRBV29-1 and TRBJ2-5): SAVISQKPSRDICQRGTSLTIQCQVDSQVTMMFWYRQQPGQSLTLIATANQGSEATYESGFVIDKFPISRPNLTFSTLTVSNMSPEDSSIYLCSVGLRLAGTETQYFGPGTRLLVL.

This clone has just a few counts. DNA of the CDR3: TGTGCCAGCAGTGGGGACGCCTACAATGAGCAGTTCTTC. This gives the protein CASSGDAYNEQFF. J is TRBJ2-1 and V is TRBV6-5; D may match TRBD1 or TRBD2 (5 bases each). The CDR3 loop spans 13 amino acids. Looked up from germline, CDR1 is MNHEY and CDR2 is SVGAGI. V lost 5 bases and J 2 bases, leaving 7 bases between the germline ends.

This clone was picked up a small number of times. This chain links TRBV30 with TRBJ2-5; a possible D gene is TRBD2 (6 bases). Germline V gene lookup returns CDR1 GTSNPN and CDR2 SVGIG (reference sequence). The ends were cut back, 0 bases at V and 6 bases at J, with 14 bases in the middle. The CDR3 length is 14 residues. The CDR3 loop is CAWSVAGTTKTQYF. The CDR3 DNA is TGTGCCTGGAGTGTTGCGGGAACCACGAAGACCCAGTACTTC.

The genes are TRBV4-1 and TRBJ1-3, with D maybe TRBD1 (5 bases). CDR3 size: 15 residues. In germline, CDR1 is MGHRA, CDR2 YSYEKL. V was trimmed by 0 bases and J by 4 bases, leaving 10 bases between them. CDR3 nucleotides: TGCGCCAGCAGCCAAGATTGGGGGGTCGGAAACACCATATATTTT. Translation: CASSQDWGVGNTIYF.

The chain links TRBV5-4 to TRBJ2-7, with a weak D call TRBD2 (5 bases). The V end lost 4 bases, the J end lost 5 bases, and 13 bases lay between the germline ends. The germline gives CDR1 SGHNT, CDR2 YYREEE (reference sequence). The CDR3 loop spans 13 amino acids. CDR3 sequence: CASSLSGSNEQYF. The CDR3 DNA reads TGTGCCAGCAGCCTCTCGGGGTCCAACGAGCAGTACTTC.

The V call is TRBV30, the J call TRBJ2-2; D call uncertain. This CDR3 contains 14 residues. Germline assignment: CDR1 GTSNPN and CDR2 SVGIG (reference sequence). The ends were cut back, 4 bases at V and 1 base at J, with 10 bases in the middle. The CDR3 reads CAWIWKRNTGELFF. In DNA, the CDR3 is TGTGCCTGGATTTGGAAAAGGAACACCGGGGAGCTGTTTTTT.

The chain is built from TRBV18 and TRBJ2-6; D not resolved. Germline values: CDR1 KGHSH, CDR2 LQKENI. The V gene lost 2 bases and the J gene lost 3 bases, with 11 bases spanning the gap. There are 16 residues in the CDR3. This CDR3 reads CASSPTLSGGANVLTF. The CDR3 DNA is TGTGCCAGCTCACCAACTTTGTCTGGTGGGGCCAACGTCCTGACTTTC.

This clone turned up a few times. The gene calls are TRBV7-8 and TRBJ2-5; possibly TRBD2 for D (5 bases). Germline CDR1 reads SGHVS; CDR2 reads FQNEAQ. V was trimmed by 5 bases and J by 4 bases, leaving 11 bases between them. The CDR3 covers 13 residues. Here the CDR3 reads CASSPTIRETQYF. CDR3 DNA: TGTGCCAGCAGCCCGACTATCCGAGAGACCCAGTACTTC.